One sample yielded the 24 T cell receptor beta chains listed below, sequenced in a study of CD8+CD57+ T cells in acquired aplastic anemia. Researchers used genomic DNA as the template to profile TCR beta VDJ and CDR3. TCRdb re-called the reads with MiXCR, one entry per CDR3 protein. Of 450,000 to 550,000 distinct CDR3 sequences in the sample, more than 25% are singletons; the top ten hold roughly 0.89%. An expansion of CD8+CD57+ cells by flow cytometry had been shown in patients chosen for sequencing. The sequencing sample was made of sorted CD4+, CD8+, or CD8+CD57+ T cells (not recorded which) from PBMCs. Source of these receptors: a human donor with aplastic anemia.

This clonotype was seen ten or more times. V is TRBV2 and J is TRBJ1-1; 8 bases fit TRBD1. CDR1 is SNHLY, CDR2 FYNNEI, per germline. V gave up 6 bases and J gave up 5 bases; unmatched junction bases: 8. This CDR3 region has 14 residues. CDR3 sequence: CASRDRGRVTEAFF. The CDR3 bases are TGTGCCAGCAGAGACAGGGGCAGGGTAACTGAAGCTTTCTTT.

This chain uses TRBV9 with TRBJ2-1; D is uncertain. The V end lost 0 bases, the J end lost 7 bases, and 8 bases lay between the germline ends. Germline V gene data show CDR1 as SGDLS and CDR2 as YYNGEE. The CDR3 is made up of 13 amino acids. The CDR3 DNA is TGTGCCAGCAGCGTAGCTTCCAAAAATGAGCAGTTCTTC. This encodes CASSVASKNEQFF.

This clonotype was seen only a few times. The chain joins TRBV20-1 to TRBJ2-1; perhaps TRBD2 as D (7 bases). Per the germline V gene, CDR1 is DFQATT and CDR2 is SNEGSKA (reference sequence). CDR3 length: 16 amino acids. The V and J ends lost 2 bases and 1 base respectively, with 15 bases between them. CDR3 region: CSARNAQGGSYNEQFF. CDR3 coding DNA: TGCAGTGCTAGAAATGCACAGGGAGGGTCCTACAATGAGCAGTTCTTC.

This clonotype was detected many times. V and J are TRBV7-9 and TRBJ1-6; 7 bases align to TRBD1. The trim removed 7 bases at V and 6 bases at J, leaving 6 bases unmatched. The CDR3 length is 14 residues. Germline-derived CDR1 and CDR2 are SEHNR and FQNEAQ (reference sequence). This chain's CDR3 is CASTQDRPNSPLHF. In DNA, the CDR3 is TGTGCCAGCACCCAGGACAGGCCTAATTCACCCCTCCACTTT.

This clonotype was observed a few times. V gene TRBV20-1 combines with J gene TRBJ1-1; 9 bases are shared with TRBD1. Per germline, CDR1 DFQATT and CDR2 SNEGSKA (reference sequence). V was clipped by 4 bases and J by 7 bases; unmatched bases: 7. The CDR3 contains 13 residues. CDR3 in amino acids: CSAIQDRGFEAFF. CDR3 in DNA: TGCAGTGCTATTCAAGACAGGGGGTTTGAAGCTTTCTTT.

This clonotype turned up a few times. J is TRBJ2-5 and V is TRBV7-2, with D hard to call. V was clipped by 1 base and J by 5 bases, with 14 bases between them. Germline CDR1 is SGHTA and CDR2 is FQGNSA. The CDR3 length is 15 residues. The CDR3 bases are TGTGCCAGCAGCTTAGAGTTACAGCTCGGTGAGACCCAGTACTTC. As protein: CASSLELQLGETQYF.

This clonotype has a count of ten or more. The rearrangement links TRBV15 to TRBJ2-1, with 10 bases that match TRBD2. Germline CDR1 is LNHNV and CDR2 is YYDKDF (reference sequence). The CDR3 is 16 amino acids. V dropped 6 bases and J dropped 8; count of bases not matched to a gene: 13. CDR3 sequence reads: CATRIDLAGAFDEQFF. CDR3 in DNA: TGTGCCACCAGGATTGATCTAGCGGGAGCCTTCGATGAGCAGTTCTTC.

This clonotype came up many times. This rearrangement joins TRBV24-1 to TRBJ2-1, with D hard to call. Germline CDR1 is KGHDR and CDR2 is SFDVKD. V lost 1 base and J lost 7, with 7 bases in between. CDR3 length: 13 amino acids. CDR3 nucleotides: TGTGCCACCAGTGATTTCCCCGGGAATGAGCAGTTCTTC. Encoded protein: CATSDFPGNEQFF.

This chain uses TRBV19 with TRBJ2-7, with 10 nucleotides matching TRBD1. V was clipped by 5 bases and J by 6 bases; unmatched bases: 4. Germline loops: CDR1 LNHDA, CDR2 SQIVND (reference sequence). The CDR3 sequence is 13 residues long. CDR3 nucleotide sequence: TGTGCCAGTAGTGCGGGACAGGGGTTCGAGCAGTACTTC. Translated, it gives CASSAGQGFEQYF.

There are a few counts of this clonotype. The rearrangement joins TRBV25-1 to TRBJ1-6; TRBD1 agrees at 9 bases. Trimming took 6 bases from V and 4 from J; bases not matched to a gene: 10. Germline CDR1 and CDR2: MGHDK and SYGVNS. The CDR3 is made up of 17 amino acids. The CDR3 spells CASRSTGGYGYNSPLHF. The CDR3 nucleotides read TGTGCCAGCAGATCGACAGGGGGATATGGATATAATTCACCCCTCCACTTT.

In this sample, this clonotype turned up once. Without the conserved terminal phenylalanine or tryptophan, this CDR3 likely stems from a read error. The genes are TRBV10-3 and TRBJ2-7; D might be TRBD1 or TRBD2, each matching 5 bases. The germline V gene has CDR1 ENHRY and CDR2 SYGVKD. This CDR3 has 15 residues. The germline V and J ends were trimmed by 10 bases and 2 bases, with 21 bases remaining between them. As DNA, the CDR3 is TGTGCCAGCAGAATCACCGGGACGGCTGCCTACGAGCAGTACTCC. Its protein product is CASRITGTAAYEQYS.

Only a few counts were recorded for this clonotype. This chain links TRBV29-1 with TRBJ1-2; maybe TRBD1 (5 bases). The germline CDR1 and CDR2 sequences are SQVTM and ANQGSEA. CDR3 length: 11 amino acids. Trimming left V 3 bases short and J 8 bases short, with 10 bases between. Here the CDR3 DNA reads TGCAGCGTTGAGGGACGAAGGGGCTACACCTTC. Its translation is CSVEGRRGYTF.

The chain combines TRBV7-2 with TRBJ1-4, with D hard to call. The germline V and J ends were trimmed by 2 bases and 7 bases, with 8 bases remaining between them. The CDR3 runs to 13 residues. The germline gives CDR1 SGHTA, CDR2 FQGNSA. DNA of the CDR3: TGTGCCAGCAGCTTACTCCGTGCTGAAAAACTGTTTTTT. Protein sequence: CASSLLRAEKLFF.

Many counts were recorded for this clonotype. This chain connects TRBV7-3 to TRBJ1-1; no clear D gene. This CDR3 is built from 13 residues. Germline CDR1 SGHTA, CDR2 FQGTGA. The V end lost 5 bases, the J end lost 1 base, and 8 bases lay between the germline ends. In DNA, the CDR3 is TGTGCCAGCAGCCTTGTCACGAACACTGAAGCTTTCTTT. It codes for CASSLVTNTEAFF.

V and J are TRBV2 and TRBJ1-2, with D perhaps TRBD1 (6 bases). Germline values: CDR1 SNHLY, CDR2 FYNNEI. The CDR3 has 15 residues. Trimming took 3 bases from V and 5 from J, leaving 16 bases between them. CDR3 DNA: TGTGCCAGCAGTGATTCCCCTCCGCAGGGGTATGGCTACACCTTC. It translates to CASSDSPPQGYGYTF.

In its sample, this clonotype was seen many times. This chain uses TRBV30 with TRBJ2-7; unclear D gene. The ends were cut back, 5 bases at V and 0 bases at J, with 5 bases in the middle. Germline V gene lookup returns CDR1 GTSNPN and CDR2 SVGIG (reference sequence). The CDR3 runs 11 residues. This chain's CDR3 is CAWGSSYEQYF. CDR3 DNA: TGTGCCTGGGGTTCCTCCTACGAGCAGTACTTC.

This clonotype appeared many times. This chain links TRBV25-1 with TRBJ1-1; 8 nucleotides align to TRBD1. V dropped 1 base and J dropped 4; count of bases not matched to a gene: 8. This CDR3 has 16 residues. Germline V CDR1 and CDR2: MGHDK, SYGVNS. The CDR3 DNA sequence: TGTGCCAGCAGTGAATTGGAGACAGGGGATCTCACTGAAGCTTTCTTT. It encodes CASSELETGDLTEAFF.

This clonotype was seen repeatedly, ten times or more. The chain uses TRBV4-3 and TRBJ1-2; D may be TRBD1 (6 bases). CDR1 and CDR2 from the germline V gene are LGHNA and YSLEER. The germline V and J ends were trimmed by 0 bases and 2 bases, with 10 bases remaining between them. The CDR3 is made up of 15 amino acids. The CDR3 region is CASSQEARGNYGYTF. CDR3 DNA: TGCGCCAGCAGCCAAGAAGCCAGGGGCAACTATGGCTACACCTTC.

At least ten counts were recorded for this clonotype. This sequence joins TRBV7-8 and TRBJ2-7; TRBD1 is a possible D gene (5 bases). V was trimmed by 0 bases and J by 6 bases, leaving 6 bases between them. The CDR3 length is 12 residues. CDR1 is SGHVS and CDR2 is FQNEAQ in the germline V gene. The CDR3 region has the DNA TGTGCCAGCAGCTTAGCAAGGGGCGAGCAGTACTTC. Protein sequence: CASSLARGEQYF. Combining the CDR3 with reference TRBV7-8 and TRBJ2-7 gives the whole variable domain GAGVSQSPRYKVAKRGQDVALRCDPISGHVSLFWYQQALGQGPEFLTYFQNEAQLDKSGLPSDRFFAERPEGSVSTLKIQRTQQEDSAVYLCASSLARGEQYFGPGTRLTVT.

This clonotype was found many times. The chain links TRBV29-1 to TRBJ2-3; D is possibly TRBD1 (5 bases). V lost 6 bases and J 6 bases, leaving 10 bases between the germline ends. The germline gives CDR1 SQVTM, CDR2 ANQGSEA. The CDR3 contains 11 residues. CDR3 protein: CSVKTADTQYF. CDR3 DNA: TGCAGCGTCAAGACAGCGGATACGCAGTATTTT.

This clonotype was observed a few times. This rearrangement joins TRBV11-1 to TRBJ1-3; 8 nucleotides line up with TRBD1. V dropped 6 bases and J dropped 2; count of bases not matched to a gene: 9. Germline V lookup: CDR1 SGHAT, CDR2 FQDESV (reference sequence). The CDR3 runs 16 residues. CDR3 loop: CASSPMSGGTGNTIYF. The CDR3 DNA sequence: TGTGCCAGCAGTCCCATGTCAGGGGGCACTGGAAACACCATATATTTT.

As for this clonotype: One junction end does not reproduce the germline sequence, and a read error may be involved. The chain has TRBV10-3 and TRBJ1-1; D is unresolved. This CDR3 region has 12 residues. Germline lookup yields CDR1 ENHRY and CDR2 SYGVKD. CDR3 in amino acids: CASSEDVREAFF. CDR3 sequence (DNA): TGTGCCAGCAGTGAAGATGTCAGAGAAGCTTTCTTT.

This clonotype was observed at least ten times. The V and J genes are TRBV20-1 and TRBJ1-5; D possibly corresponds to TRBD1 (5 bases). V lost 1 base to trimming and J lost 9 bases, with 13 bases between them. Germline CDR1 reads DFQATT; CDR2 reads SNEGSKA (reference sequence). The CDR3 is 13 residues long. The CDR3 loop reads CSARGGKEWPQHF. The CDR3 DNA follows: TGCAGTGCTAGAGGGGGGAAAGAGTGGCCCCAGCATTTT.

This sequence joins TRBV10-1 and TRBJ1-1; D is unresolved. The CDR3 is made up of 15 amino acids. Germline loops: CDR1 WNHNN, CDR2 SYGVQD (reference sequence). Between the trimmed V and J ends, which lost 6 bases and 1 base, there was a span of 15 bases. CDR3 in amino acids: CASSRGRTPNTEAFF. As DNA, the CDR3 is TGCGCCAGCAGCCGGGGAAGGACTCCGAACACTGAAGCTTTCTTT.